This T cell receptor beta chain was found in a study of neoadjuvant anti-PD-1 for oral cavity cancer (dated by TCRdb to 2020 to 2022). About the full investigation: Patients mostly received three to four biweekly doses of nivolumab at 3 mg/kg before curative-intent surgical resection. For patients who did not progress, a fourth nivolumab dose was given around day 43, followed by definitive surgical resection on days 50-56. Patients with complete response, partial response or stable disease by RECIST 1.1 were defined as responders, whereas patients with progression were defined as non-responders. The parent correlative cohort had eleven to twelve patients and a response rate of about 35%.

Looking up the germline V gene (reference sequence) yields CDR1 MNHNY and CDR2 SVGAGI. Trimming takes 5 bases off V and 6 bases off J; junction bases not matched to a gene: 8. Spanning cysteine to phenylalanine, the CDR3 consists of 15 amino acids. Only the CDR3 DNA stays, 45 bases, in frame from base 1. Remarks on this clone: It lacks a known antigen. There are no base qualities to consult, and no much larger clone falls within one base.

Broader findings and caveats from the paper: Only a few patients per response group were included in the TCR analyses, and larger cohorts for validation were called for by the authors. Greater tumor shrinkage correlated with larger post-treatment sizes of preexisting intratumoral clones, which suggests that expansion of preexisting clones contributed to response. Higher pretreatment blood Treg/Th17 ratios correlated with both higher pretreatment blood TCRbeta clonality and lower post-treatment tumor TCRbeta clonality.

For survey sequencing, tumor libraries mostly used roughly 4.8 ug of input genomic DNA, with two replicates for each sample. Following the manufacturer's instructions, the team built TCRbeta libraries using the immunoSEQ hsTCRbeta kit. The completed libraries were mixed into a single pool at 3 nM, then sequenced with an Illumina NovaSeq 6000 S4 flow cell. For the original study's pipeline: Raw data preprocessing and quality control were performed with the immunoSEQ Analyzer. The analysis was limited to productive rearrangements, and each clonotype was defined by a unique CDR3 amino acid sequence. Repertoire clonality was estimated as the Gini-Simpson index, computed with the R package tcR. Student's t test was used to compare Gini indices, while Pearson correlation assessed associations with tumor size change. TCRdb took this table from immuneACCESS and kept in-frame rearrangements with V and J called. Such tables lack part of the clones; where checked against another copy, unresolved V genes explain under half of the gap, and the rest is unexplained. V and J calls and clone size are copied from that table; D and trimming were computed from the DNA. The sample includes some 1,500 clones, with 59% observed a single time. The ten biggest clones cover 16% of the sample.

According to the study, the label for this sample's time point signals: after neoadjuvant nivolumab, at surgical resection. Patients were newly diagnosed with stage II-IVA oral cavity squamous cell carcinoma and had received no prior systemic or radiation treatment. The cohort was made up of patients with locally advanced, HPV-negative oral cavity squamous cell carcinoma. The samples were obtained from a longitudinal correlative study of a single-arm phase II trial testing neoadjuvant nivolumab in oral cavity squamous cell carcinoma. Subject-matched pre- and post-treatment PBMCs and tumors from three responders and three non-responders underwent genomic DNA-based TCRbeta sequencing. For tumor tissue, genomic DNA extraction relied on the Maxwell RSC DNA from Tissue kit.

The chain couples TRBV6-6 to TRBJ2-1; 9 of the junction bases match TRBD2. The TCR originated in a person between 35 and 79 years old with oral cavity squamous cell carcinoma. The sample consisted of tumor tissue, taken after nivolumab (anti-PD-1) treatment. The encoded CDR3 is CASSNIAGVVNEQFF. The DNA is TGTGCCAGCAGTAACATAGCGGGAGTGGTCAATGAGCAGTTCTTC.